The 21 T cell receptor beta chains listed next were all sequenced from one sample in a study of identical twins (dated by TCRdb to 2016 to 2017). The library was prepared using 5' RACE. Instrument used: Illumina HiSeq 2000. TCRdb reprocessing: public reads trimmed at Q25 with fastp, clones called with MiXCR, in-frame beta chains kept. Duplicate CDR3 protein sequences are folded into a single record with the most common DNA and genes. The sample table lists about 240,000 distinct CDR3 sequences, approximately 6.8% of them with a count of one. Roughly 5% of the sample lies in the top ten. These same data were also listed under a study on yellow fever vaccine responses in identical twins.

The specimen sequenced was CD8+ T cells sorted from blood. These receptors all come from a woman aged 18 to 35 in good health.

CDR3 sequence (DNA): TGTGCCAGCAGCCGACACCGTCTCCGGGACGAGCAGTACTTC. Its translation is CASSRHRLRDEQYF. The chain joins TRBV6-2 or TRBV6-3 to TRBJ2-7; no reliable D call. Trimming removed 6 bases from V and 5 bases from J, with 17 bases in between. The CDR3 is 14 amino acids. CDR1 and CDR2 (germline): MNHEY, SVGEGT.

CDR3 nucleotide sequence: TGCGCCAGCAACACAGGACAGTTGAACACTGAAGCTTTCTTT. Residues: CASNTGQLNTEAFF. The chain combines TRBV5-1 with TRBJ1-1; TRBD1 might be the D (6 bases). V lost 6 bases, J lost 0 bases, and 12 bases lay in between. This CDR3 comprises 14 residues. Germline V gives CDR1 SGHRS, CDR2 YFSETQ.

V is TRBV10-1 and J is TRBJ2-2; D is possibly TRBD2 (6 bases). The germline CDR1 and CDR2 sequences are WNHNN and SYGVQD (reference sequence). This CDR3 has 16 amino acids. V dropped 8 bases and J dropped 5 bases, with 21 bases sitting between them. Written as DNA, the CDR3 is TGCGCCAGCGGGGGAGGTACCCCCGAATTAACCGGGGAGCTGTTTTTT. Translating gives CASGGGTPELTGELFF.

This clonotype was seen ten or more times. One end of the junction is discordant with germline, which a read error may explain. The chain uses TRBV12-3 or TRBV12-4 and TRBJ1-1, with 8 bases identical to TRBD1. This CDR3 spans 12 amino acids. The CDR3 DNA sequence: TGCGCCAGCAGCTTGACAGGGGCTGAAGCTTTCTTT. It specifies CASSLTGAEAFF.

This clonotype occurred once. This sequence joins TRBV29-1 and TRBJ2-5; 11 nucleotides match TRBD1. CDR3 size: 14 residues. Germline CDR1 SQVTM, CDR2 ANQGSEA. The V segment lost 6 bases and the J segment 5 bases; nucleotides outside the gene matches: 8. The CDR3 spells CSVAGTGGRETQYF. CDR3 sequence (DNA): TGCAGCGTAGCCGGGACAGGGGGTAGGGAGACCCAGTACTTC.

This clonotype was detected a few times. The chain has TRBV20-1 and TRBJ2-7, with a possible D match to TRBD1 (5 bases). This CDR3 contains 15 residues. Per germline, CDR1 DFQATT and CDR2 SNEGSKA (reference sequence). The V end lost 0 bases, the J end lost 3 bases, and 15 bases lay between the germline ends. CDR3 protein: CSARDRGERGYEQYV. The CDR3 region has the DNA TGCAGTGCTAGAGATAGGGGCGAGCGCGGCTACGAGCAGTACGTC.

This clonotype came up many times. This rearrangement joins TRBV6-4 to TRBJ2-1, with D hard to call. The CDR3 totals 12 residues. Germline CDR1 and CDR2: MRHNA and SNTAGT. The germline V and J ends were trimmed by 2 bases and 7 bases, with 6 bases remaining between them. The CDR3, as DNA: TGTGCCAGCAGTGACAGTGAAAATGAGCAGTTCTTC. It encodes CASSDSENEQFF.

On this clonotype itself: Possible read error: a much larger clone is one base away. This rearrangement joins TRBV7-9 to TRBJ1-5; 8 nucleotides agree with TRBD1. V dropped 5 bases and J dropped 2; count of bases not matched to a gene: 2. In germline, CDR1 is SEHNR, CDR2 FQNEAQ (reference sequence). The CDR3 is 14 residues long. CDR3 nucleotides: TGTGCCAGCAGCACGGGACAGGGCAATCAGCCCCAGCATTTT. This sequence encodes CASSTGQGNQPQHF.

This chain uses TRBV6-1 with TRBJ2-1; TRBD1 might be the D (6 bases). Germline loops: CDR1 MNHNS, CDR2 SASEGT. The CDR3 runs 16 residues. Trimming shortened V by 5 bases and J by 7 bases, and 21 bases separated the two germline ends. The CDR3 reads CASSPEGVQVWNEQFF. CDR3 coding DNA: TGTGCCAGCAGTCCCGAGGGGGTTCAGGTTTGGAATGAGCAGTTCTTC.

The rearrangement uses TRBV7-9 and TRBJ2-5; 9 bases fit TRBD1. The CDR3 spans 14 residues. Per the germline V gene, CDR1 is SEHNR and CDR2 is FQNEAQ (reference sequence). The ends lost 4 bases at V and 7 bases at J; junction bases unmatched: 7. CDR3 sequence: CASSSGQGLGTQYF. In DNA, the CDR3 is TGTGCCAGCAGCTCAGGACAGGGGCTTGGGACCCAGTACTTC.

This clonotype appeared many times. The chain couples TRBV5-1 to TRBJ2-3, with D unclear. Germline-derived CDR1 and CDR2 are SGHRS and YFSETQ. CDR3 length equals 13 residues. V shed 7 bases and J shed 4 bases, with 13 bases lying between them. The CDR3 nucleotides read TGCGCCAGCGTTGGCAGGCCGGCAGATACGCAGTATTTT. This sequence encodes CASVGRPADTQYF.

This sequence joins TRBV7-3 and TRBJ2-2; D is perhaps TRBD1 or TRBD2 (5 bases each). The CDR3 runs 14 residues. The V gene's germline CDR1 is SGHTA and CDR2 FQGTGA. CDR3 DNA sequence: TGTGCTACACGGGGCCCGGGGTTCACCGGGGAGCTGTTTTTT. Its translation: CATRGPGFTGELFF.

This clonotype was counted only a few times. The V call is TRBV7-9, the J call TRBJ2-2; D gene uncertain. CDR1 and CDR2 from the germline V gene are SEHNR and FQNEAQ (reference sequence). This CDR3 spans 15 amino acids. The V gene lost 3 bases and the J gene lost 4 bases, with 12 bases spanning the gap. CDR3 residues: CASSFLPTGTGELFF. CDR3 coding DNA: TGTGCCAGCAGCTTCCTGCCGACGGGCACCGGGGAGCTGTTTTTT.

This clonotype has ten or more counts. This chain links TRBV5-1 with TRBJ2-7; 11 bases map to TRBD2. Trimming cost V 2 bases and J 4 bases; bases outside gene matches: 8. The CDR3 spans 16 residues. Germline V gene sequence: CDR1 SGHRS, CDR2 YFSETQ. The chain's CDR3 is CASSLIAGGPRYEQYF. The CDR3 bases are TGCGCCAGCAGCTTAATAGCGGGAGGGCCTAGGTACGAGCAGTACTTC.

This clonotype occurred a few times. The chain combines TRBV13 with TRBJ1-5; unclear D gene. Trimming cost V 5 bases and J 2 bases, with 4 bases left between them. This CDR3 is 12 amino acids long. The germline gives CDR1 PRHDT, CDR2 FYEKMQ (reference sequence). CDR3 sequence (DNA): TGTGCCAGCAGCCATGGCAATCAGCCCCAGCATTTT. This sequence encodes CASSHGNQPQHF.

This clonotype appeared a few times. This chain connects TRBV4-1 to TRBJ1-5; D is unresolved. In germline, CDR1 is MGHRA, CDR2 YSYEKL. The length of the CDR3 is 14 residues. Trimming took 3 bases from V and 3 from J, leaving 9 bases between them. The CDR3 sequence is CASSQFQNNQPQHF. CDR3 sequence (DNA): TGCGCCAGCAGCCAGTTTCAGAACAATCAGCCCCAGCATTTT.

This clonotype has a handful of counts. The V and J genes are TRBV20-1 and TRBJ2-5; 10 bases align to TRBD1. Germline V gene lookup returns CDR1 DFQATT and CDR2 SNEGSKA (reference sequence). The CDR3 has 16 amino acids. The junction had 9 bases not matched to a gene; V was cut back by 0 bases and J by 5 bases. The CDR3 sequence: CSARDIDRGRGETQYF. CDR3 nucleotides: TGCAGTGCTAGAGATATCGACAGGGGGCGAGGGGAGACCCAGTACTTC.

The chain is built from TRBV28 and TRBJ2-1; 11 nucleotides line up with TRBD2. The CDR3 runs 18 residues. Looked up from germline, CDR1 is MDHEN and CDR2 is SYDVKM. V trimming: 6 bases; J trimming: 1 base; junction bases outside the gene matches: 11. The CDR3 nucleotides are TGTGCCAGCAGAGCTCAGGTGGTAGCGGGGGGGTCCTACAATGAGCAGTTCTTC. This encodes CASRAQVVAGGSYNEQFF.

V gene TRBV6-2 or TRBV6-3 combines with J gene TRBJ2-1; D may be TRBD1 or TRBD2 (5 bases each). The germline V and J ends were trimmed by 5 bases and 4 bases, with 15 bases remaining between them. The germline V gene encodes CDR1 MNHEY and CDR2 SVGEGT. This CDR3 is 15 amino acids long. CDR3 sequence: CASSISGWGYNEQFF. The CDR3 DNA follows: TGTGCCAGCAGTATCTCGGGTTGGGGGTACAATGAGCAGTTCTTC.

This clonotype has just a few counts. V and J are TRBV4-2 and TRBJ1-1; maybe TRBD1 (6 bases). CDR3 length equals 14 residues. V lost 5 bases, J lost 6 bases, and 16 bases lay in between. Germline CDR1 LGHNA, CDR2 YNFKEQ. The DNA for the CDR3 is TGTGCCAGCAGCACCAAGCAGGGGCCGCCTGAAGCTTTCTTT. Protein product: CASSTKQGPPEAFF.

This clonotype turned up a few times. This chain links TRBV15 with TRBJ1-3; the match to TRBD1 covers 7 bases. Germline V CDR1 and CDR2: LNHNV, YYDKDF (reference sequence). Losses at the gene ends were 0 bases for V and 4 bases for J; bases not matched to a gene: 3. This CDR3 has 15 amino acids. CDR3 residues: CATSRDRGPGNTIYF. The CDR3 coding sequence is TGTGCCACCAGCAGAGATAGGGGGCCCGGAAACACCATATATTTT.